This T cell receptor beta chain appears in the sequencing data of a study of identical twins. Study results and limitations: The study reached conclusions through statistical analysis that was cross-sectional, not following the same donors. Invariant MAIT and iNKT cells may have partly biased zero-insertion analyses.

This clonotype was observed a handful of times. Its matching antigen is unknown. TCRdb fed the 5' RACE reads into MiXCR, producing one record per CDR3 protein. The data hold under 800,000 distinct CDR3 sequences, with 21% observed a single time. CDR3 length equals 18 residues. V trimming: 0 bases; J trimming: 0 bases; junction bases outside the gene matches: 6. Germline CDR1 SGHRS, CDR2 YFSETQ. This sample was shared with a second study, whose subject was T cells expressing NK-cell markers. That study adds: These clonotypes also led the CD3+CD56-NKG2C+ fraction in several donors.

Sequencing was carried out using PBMCs. The V gene is TRBV5-1, the J gene TRBJ2-6; 7 bases match TRBD1. The receptor was isolated from a woman aged 18 to 35 in good health. The DNA of the CDR3 is TGCGCCAGCAGCTTGGTTCCGGGACAGAACTCTGGGGCCAACGTCCTGACTTTC. Amino acids: CASSLVPGQNSGANVLTF. Filled out from reference TRBV5-1 and TRBJ2-6, the complete variable domain reads KAGVTQTPRYLIKTRGQQVTLSCSPISGHRSVSWYQQTPGQGLQFLFEYFSETQRNKGNFPGRFSGRQFSNSRSEMNVSTLELGDSALYLCASSLVPGQNSGANVLTFGAGSRLTVL.